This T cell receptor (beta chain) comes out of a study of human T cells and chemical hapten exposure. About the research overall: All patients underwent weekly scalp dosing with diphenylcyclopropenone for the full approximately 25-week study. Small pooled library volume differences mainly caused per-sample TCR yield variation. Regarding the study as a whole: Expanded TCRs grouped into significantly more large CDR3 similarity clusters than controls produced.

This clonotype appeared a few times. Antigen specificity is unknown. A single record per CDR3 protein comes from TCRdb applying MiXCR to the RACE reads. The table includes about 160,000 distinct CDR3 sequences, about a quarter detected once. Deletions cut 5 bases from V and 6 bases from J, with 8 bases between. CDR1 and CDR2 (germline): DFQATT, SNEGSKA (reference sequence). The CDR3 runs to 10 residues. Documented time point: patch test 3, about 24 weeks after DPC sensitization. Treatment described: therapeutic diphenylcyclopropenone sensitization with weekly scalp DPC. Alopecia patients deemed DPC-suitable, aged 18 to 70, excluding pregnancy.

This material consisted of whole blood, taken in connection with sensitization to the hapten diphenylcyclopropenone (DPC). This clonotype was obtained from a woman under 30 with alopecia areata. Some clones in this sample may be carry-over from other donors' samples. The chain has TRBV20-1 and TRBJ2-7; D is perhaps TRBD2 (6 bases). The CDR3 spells CSARRVEQYF. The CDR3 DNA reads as TGCAGTGCTCGGAGGGTCGAGCAGTACTTC.